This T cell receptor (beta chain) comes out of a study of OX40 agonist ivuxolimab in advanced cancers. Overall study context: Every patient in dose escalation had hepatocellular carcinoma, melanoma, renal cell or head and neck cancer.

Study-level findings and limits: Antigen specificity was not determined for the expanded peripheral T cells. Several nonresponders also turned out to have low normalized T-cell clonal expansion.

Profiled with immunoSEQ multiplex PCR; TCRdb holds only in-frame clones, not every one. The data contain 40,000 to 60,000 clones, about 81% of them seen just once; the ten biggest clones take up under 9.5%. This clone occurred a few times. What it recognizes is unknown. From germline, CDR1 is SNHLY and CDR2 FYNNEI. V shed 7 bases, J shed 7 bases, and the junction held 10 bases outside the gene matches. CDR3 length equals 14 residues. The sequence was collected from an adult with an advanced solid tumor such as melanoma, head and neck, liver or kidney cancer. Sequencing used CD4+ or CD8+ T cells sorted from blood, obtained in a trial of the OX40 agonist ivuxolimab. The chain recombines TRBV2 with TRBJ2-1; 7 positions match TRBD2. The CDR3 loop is CASTGTMSLNEQFF. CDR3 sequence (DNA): TGTGCCAGCACGGGGACTATGTCCCTGAATGAGCAGTTCTTC.